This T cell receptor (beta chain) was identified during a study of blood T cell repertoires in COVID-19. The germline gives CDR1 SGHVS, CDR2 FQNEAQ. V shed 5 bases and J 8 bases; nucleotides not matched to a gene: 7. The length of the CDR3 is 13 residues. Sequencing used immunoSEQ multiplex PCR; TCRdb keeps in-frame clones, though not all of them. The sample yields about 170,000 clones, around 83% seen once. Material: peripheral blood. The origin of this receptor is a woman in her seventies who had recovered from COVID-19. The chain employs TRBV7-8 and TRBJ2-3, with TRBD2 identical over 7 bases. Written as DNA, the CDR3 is TGTGCCAGCAGCATCCGGACTAGTGTTACGCAGTATTTT. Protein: CASSIRTSVTQYF. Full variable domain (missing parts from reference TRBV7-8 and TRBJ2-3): GAGVSQSPRYKVAKRGQDVALRCDPISGHVSLFWYQQALGQGPEFLTYFQNEAQLDKSGLPSDRFFAERPEGSVSTLKIQRTQQEDSAVYLCASSIRTSVTQYFGPGTRLTVL.